A selection of T cell receptor beta chains follows, all from one sample in a study of metastatic and nonmetastatic thyroid tumors. TCRdb used MiXCR to call clones anew from the PCR reads. This table has about 40,000 clones, around 10% appearing once. Specimen: blood. Receptor source: a female donor with papillary thyroid cancer or a benign thyroid nodule (not recorded which). Some clones in this sample may be carry-over from other donors' samples. The CDR3 runs from the conserved cysteine through the conserved F or W. D genes are given only for firm matches. Size is stated for part of the rows, as once, few or many counts, or as a class when the clone is expanded.

cdr3_aa,cdr3_nt,v_call,d_call,clone_size,j_call
CASSEGQGVNNKKLFF,TGTGCCAGCAGCGAGGGACAGGGGGTAAATAATAAAAAACTGTTTTTT,TRBV9,TRBD1,many,TRBJ1-4
CASSSRVKTYEQYF,TGTGCCAGCAGTTCGCGGGTAAAAACCTACGAGCAGTACTTC,TRBV12-3/TRBV12-4,NA,few,TRBJ2-7
CSARAGVRGETQYF,TGCAGTGCTAGAGCAGGGGTTCGAGGAGAGACCCAGTACTTC,TRBV20-1,NA,many,TRBJ2-5
CASSEGRGWDEQYF,TGTGCCAGCAGTGAAGGGAGGGGTTGGGACGAGCAGTACTTC,TRBV6-1,NA,many,TRBJ2-7
CASSLEWGRFYNEQFF,TGTGCCAGCAGCTTAGAATGGGGCAGATTCTACAATGAGCAGTTCTTC,TRBV11-2,NA,NA,TRBJ2-1
CASRQGGGYTF,TGTGCCAGCAGGCAAGGAGGAGGCTACACCTTC,TRBV12-3/TRBV12-4,NA,few,TRBJ1-2
CASSLRLWQGANEQFF,TGTGCCAGCAGCTTACGTTTGTGGCAGGGGGCGAATGAGCAGTTCTTC,TRBV7-9,TRBD1,many,TRBJ2-1
CASSYGQSAGEQYF,TGTGCCAGCTCATACGGTCAGTCGGCAGGCGAGCAGTACTTC,TRBV18,NA,NA,TRBJ2-7
CASSGGRSTDTQYF,TGTGCCAGCAGTGGGGGACGGAGCACAGATACGCAGTATTTT,TRBV27,NA,many,TRBJ2-3
CASSQGSLSGDYEQYF,TGCGCCAGCAGCCAAGGGTCCCTATCTGGAGACTACGAGCAGTACTTC,TRBV4-3,NA,NA,TRBJ2-7
CASSYLRLAGDYEQYF,TGTGCCAGCAGTTACTTAAGACTAGCGGGAGACTACGAGCAGTACTTC,TRBV6-2/TRBV6-3,TRBD2,NA,TRBJ2-7
CASSPLGGGPGETQYF,TGTGCCAGCAGTCCGTTGGGGGGCGGGCCGGGGGAGACCCAGTACTTC,TRBV27,NA,many,TRBJ2-5
CASSLSGQAGTRPQHF,TGTGCCAGCAGTTTATCGGGACAGGCCGGGACCCGACCCCAGCATTTT,TRBV28,TRBD1,few,TRBJ1-5
CASSPTSSETQYF,TGTGCCAGCAGCCCAACTTCGTCAGAGACCCAGTACTTC,TRBV7-2,NA,many,TRBJ2-5
CSASGAPRLYEQYF,TGCAGTGCATCAGGGGCCCCTCGCCTTTACGAGCAGTACTTC,TRBV20-1,NA,NA,TRBJ2-7
CASSLTAGHSGNTIYF,TGTGCCAGCAGTCTGACCGCAGGCCACTCTGGAAACACCATATATTTT,TRBV6-2/TRBV6-3,NA,few,TRBJ1-3
CASIPEGEGTEAFF,TGTGCCAGCATCCCTGAAGGTGAGGGCACTGAAGCTTTCTTT,TRBV28,NA,NA,TRBJ1-1
CASSPKLTIQAGELFF,TGTGCCAGCTCACCAAAACTTACTATACAGGCCGGGGAGCTGTTTTTT,TRBV18,NA,many,TRBJ2-2
CAWSVGLADTDTQYF,TGTGCCTGGAGTGTGGGACTAGCGGACACAGATACGCAGTATTTT,TRBV30,TRBD2,many,TRBJ2-3
CASSPRDRTYEQYF,TGTGCCAGCTCACCCCGGGACAGAACCTACGAGCAGTACTTC,TRBV18,TRBD1,NA,TRBJ2-7
CASRNPGQPAFF,TGTGCCAGCAGGAACCCGGGACAGCCCGCTTTCTTT,TRBV6-1,TRBD1,NA,TRBJ1-1
CASSLRDSFYEQYF,TGTGCCAGCAGTCTACGAGACAGTTTCTACGAGCAGTACTTC,TRBV25-1,NA,many,TRBJ2-7
CASSYGEGYQPQHF,TGTGCCAGCAGTTACGGGGAGGGCTATCAGCCCCAGCATTTT,TRBV6-6,NA,many,TRBJ1-5
CASTETGGRNTEAFF,TGTGCCAGCACCGAAACAGGGGGCCGAAACACTGAAGCTTTCTTT,TRBV6-1,TRBD1,many,TRBJ1-1
CVSIPKGGVYEQYF,TGTGTCAGCATCCCAAAGGGGGGGGTTTACGAGCAGTACTTC,TRBV9,NA,NA,TRBJ2-7
CASGTPFGEFAKNIQYF,TGCGCCAGCGGCACCCCTTTCGGGGAGTTCGCCAAAAACATTCAGTACTTC,TRBV4-1,NA,many,TRBJ2-4
CASSFDRGNTEAFF,TGTGCCAGCAGTTTCGACAGGGGGAACACTGAAGCTTTCTTT,TRBV27,TRBD1,few,TRBJ1-1
CASYPPGQGVGEQYF,TGTGCCAGCTATCCTCCGGGACAGGGAGTGGGCGAGCAGTACTTC,TRBV6-1,TRBD1,many,TRBJ2-7
CASSLSITVGAAFF,TGTGCCAGCAGTCTAAGCATAACCGTTGGGGCAGCTTTCTTT,TRBV6-2/TRBV6-3,NA,many,TRBJ1-1
CSARDWGETKNTEAFF,TGCAGTGCTAGAGATTGGGGGGAAACGAAGAACACTGAAGCTTTCTTT,TRBV20-1,NA,many,TRBJ1-1
CASSYDSGRLYEQYF,TGTGCCAGCAGTTATGATAGCGGGAGGCTCTACGAGCAGTACTTC,TRBV28,TRBD2,many,TRBJ2-7
CSARDIGDTEQYF,TGCAGTGCTAGAGATATTGGGGACACCGAGCAGTACTTC,TRBV20-1,NA,many,TRBJ2-7